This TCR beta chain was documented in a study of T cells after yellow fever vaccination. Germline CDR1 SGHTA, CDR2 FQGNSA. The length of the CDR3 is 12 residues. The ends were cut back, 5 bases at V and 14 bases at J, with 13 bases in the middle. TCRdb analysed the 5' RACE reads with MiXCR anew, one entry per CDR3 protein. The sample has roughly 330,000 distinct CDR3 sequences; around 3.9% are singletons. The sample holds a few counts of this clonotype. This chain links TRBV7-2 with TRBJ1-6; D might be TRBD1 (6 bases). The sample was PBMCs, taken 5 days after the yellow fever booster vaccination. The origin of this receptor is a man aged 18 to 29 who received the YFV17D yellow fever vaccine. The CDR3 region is CASSTQGSSLHF. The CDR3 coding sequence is TGTGCCAGCAGCACCCAGGGGTCCTCCCTCCACTTT.